These 27 T cell receptor beta chains were sequenced from one sample in a study of control samples from healthy donors and cancer patients (dated by TCRdb to between 2020 and 2021). The library was made by the immunoSEQ multiplex PCR assay. Held by TCRdb, this immuneACCESS table contains in-frame sequences only and omits some clones. Under half of the omission traces to an unresolved V gene where checked; the cause of the rest is unknown. This sample is represented by some 150,000 clones; roughly nine tenths of them were singletons. The ten largest clonotypes hold about 1.4% of the sample. Sequences were obtained from blood. The receptors come from a woman in her twenties or thirties in good health.

This clone was counted between two and nine times. The chain combines TRBV6-1 with TRBJ1-1; unclear D gene. There are 13 residues in the CDR3. V shed 3 bases and J shed 2 bases, with 7 bases lying between them. Germline lookup yields CDR1 MNHNS and CDR2 SASEGT. CDR3 residues: CASSDTSNTEAFF. DNA for the CDR3: TGTGCCAGCAGTGACACGTCAAACACTGAAGCTTTCTTT.

The chain joins TRBV11-2 to TRBJ2-5; 11 bases agree with TRBD2. Trimming cost V 2 bases and J 2 bases; bases outside gene matches: 4. The CDR3 consists of 16 residues. Germline assignment: CDR1 SGHAT and CDR2 FQNNGV. CDR3 amino acids: CASSLKLAGAQETQYF. The CDR3 bases are TGTGCCAGCAGCTTAAAACTAGCGGGAGCACAAGAGACCCAGTACTTC.

The chain employs TRBV6-5 and TRBJ1-6, with 10 bases lining up with TRBD1. Germline lookup yields CDR1 MNHEY and CDR2 SVGAGI. The CDR3 loop spans 15 amino acids. J lost 7 bases, V lost 5 bases, and 5 bases had no gene match. The DNA for the CDR3 is TGTGCCAGCAGTCACCCGGGACAGGGGAATTCACCCCTCCACTTT. This gives the protein CASSHPGQGNSPLHF.

The chain is built from TRBV6-1 and TRBJ2-2; D remains ambiguous. Deletions cut 1 base from V and 9 bases from J, with 9 bases between. Germline V gene data show CDR1 as MNHNS and CDR2 as SASEGT. The CDR3 extends over 13 amino acids. The CDR3 reads CASSEGSIRELFF. The CDR3 nucleotides read TGTGCCAGCAGTGAAGGGTCCATCCGGGAGCTGTTTTTT.

The chain is built from TRBV2 and TRBJ1-1; 8 nucleotides agree with TRBD1. The CDR3 has 15 amino acids. V lost 4 bases and J lost 6; bases outside the gene matches: 10. Germline-derived CDR1 and CDR2 are SNHLY and FYNNEI. The CDR3, as DNA: TGTGCCAGCAGTGTGGAACCAAGACAGGGGCCTGAAGCTTTCTTT. Protein sequence: CASSVEPRQGPEAFF.

The chain joins TRBV6-5 to TRBJ1-3; no definite D call. V was clipped by 0 bases and J by 0 bases, with 9 bases between them. Germline V CDR1 and CDR2: MNHEY, SVGAGI. The CDR3 loop spans 16 amino acids. The CDR3 loop reads CASSYSRGFSGNTIYF. The CDR3 DNA reads as TGTGCCAGCAGTTACTCCCGGGGATTCTCTGGAAACACCATATATTTT.

The J gene is TRBJ1-2, the V gene TRBV10-3; D call uncertain. Germline values: CDR1 ENHRY, CDR2 SYGVKD. The ends were cut back, 3 bases at V and 5 bases at J, with 13 bases in the middle. This CDR3 comprises 14 residues. The CDR3 reads CAISEETRLYGYTF. CDR3 sequence (DNA): TGTGCCATCAGTGAAGAGACACGTTTATATGGCTACACCTTC.

In nucleotides, the CDR3 is TGTGCCAGCAGTGAAGGTATCGATGGGGGTTATGGCTACACCTTC. Translating gives CASSEGIDGGYGYTF. This chain uses TRBV6-1 with TRBJ1-2; perhaps TRBD1 as D (5 bases). The CDR3 consists of 15 residues. CDR1 and CDR2 from the germline V gene are MNHNS and SASEGT. Trimming shortened V by 1 base and J by 5 bases, and 14 bases separated the two germline ends.

The chain uses TRBV11-2 and TRBJ1-2; 9 nucleotides align to TRBD1. This CDR3 comprises 15 residues. Germline V gives CDR1 SGHAT, CDR2 FQNNGV. The V segment lost 4 bases and the J segment 4 bases; nucleotides outside the gene matches: 7. The CDR3 is CASSSTGGGGYGYTF. The CDR3 DNA is TGTGCCAGCAGCTCAACAGGGGGCGGAGGCTATGGCTACACCTTC.

This clone has just one count. The chain recombines TRBV20-1 with TRBJ2-3; no clear D. The CDR3 extends over 14 amino acids. Trimming took 3 bases from V and 1 from J, leaving 11 bases between them. The V gene's germline CDR1 is DFQATT and CDR2 SNEGSKA (reference sequence). CDR3: CSASRQVGTDTQYF. As DNA, the CDR3 is TGCAGTGCTAGTCGGCAGGTTGGCACAGATACGCAGTATTTT.

This chain joins TRBV19 and TRBJ2-6, with D perhaps matching TRBD1 (6 bases). The CDR3 runs 15 residues. Deletions cut 3 bases from V and 3 bases from J, with 9 bases between. Germline CDR1 LNHDA, CDR2 SQIVND (reference sequence). This CDR3 reads CASSMTGFGANVLTF. The CDR3 DNA sequence: TGTGCCAGTAGTATGACAGGTTTTGGGGCCAACGTCCTGACTTTC.

The chain combines TRBV10-1 with TRBJ2-3; the match to TRBD2 covers 11 bases. This CDR3 has 15 residues. J was trimmed by 5 bases and V by 4 bases; bases with no gene match: 5. Germline V gives CDR1 WNHNN, CDR2 SYGVQD (reference sequence). The CDR3 sequence is CASSGGTSGRDTQYF. In nucleotides, the CDR3 is TGCGCCAGCAGTGGGGGGACTAGCGGTAGAGATACGCAGTATTTT.

A few counts support this clone. This chain links TRBV4-2 with TRBJ2-6; the match to TRBD2 covers 8 bases. This CDR3 region has 16 residues. With V trimmed by 0 bases and J by 2 bases, 0 bases remained unmatched. Germline V gene data show CDR1 as LGHNA and CDR2 as YNFKEQ. The CDR3 bases are TGTGCCAGCAGCCAAGACGGGGGGGCTGGGGCCAACGTCCTGACTTTC. The encoded protein is CASSQDGGAGANVLTF.

This chain uses TRBV12-5 with TRBJ2-1, with a possible D match to TRBD2 (5 bases). The ends were cut back, 6 bases at V and 0 bases at J, with 12 bases in the middle. The CDR3 runs to 15 residues. Germline V gene data show CDR1 as LGHNT and CDR2 as FRNRAP. The CDR3 bases are TGTGCTAGTGGCCGGGGTCGGGACTCCTACAATGAGCAGTTCTTC. This encodes CASGRGRDSYNEQFF.

This chain connects TRBV14 to TRBJ1-4; D perhaps matches TRBD1 (5 bases). Per germline, CDR1 SGHDN and CDR2 FVKESK. This CDR3 has 16 residues. Between the trimmed V and J ends, which lost 1 base and 10 bases, there was a span of 19 bases. Written as DNA, the CDR3 is TGTGCCAGCAGCCAAGGGATCGGGACTCGGGGAGGAAAACTGTTTTTT. Amino acids: CASSQGIGTRGGKLFF.

Regarding this clone: The same CDR3 arises from other DNA sequences in this sample as well. This chain links TRBV7-2 with TRBJ1-5; TRBD1 might be the D (6 bases). CDR1 is SGHTA and CDR2 is FQGNSA in the germline V gene. The CDR3 is made up of 14 amino acids. The V end was cut by 0 bases, the J end by 4 bases, with 7 bases between. As DNA, the CDR3 is TGTGCCAGCAGCTTAGCAGGGGGGAATCAGCCCCAGCATTTT. The encoded protein is CASSLAGGNQPQHF.

This sequence joins TRBV18 and TRBJ1-5; D might be TRBD1 (6 bases). CDR1 KGHSH and CDR2 LQKENI come from the germline V gene. The V end was cut by 4 bases, the J end by 7 bases, with 8 bases between. The CDR3 has 12 amino acids. CDR3 bases: TGTGCCAGCTCACTCCAGGGGCAGCCCCAGCATTTT. Its translation is CASSLQGQPQHF.

The chain couples TRBV11-2 to TRBJ1-1; D not resolved. This CDR3 is built from 12 residues. Trimming removed 3 bases at V and 1 base at J, with 3 bases between. Looked up from germline, CDR1 is SGHAT and CDR2 is FQNNGV. The CDR3 reads CASSFKNTEAFF. The CDR3 bases are TGTGCCAGCAGCTTTAAGAACACTGAAGCTTTCTTT. The full variable domain, its missing parts supplied by reference TRBV11-2 and TRBJ1-1, is EAGVAQSPRYKIIEKRQSVAFWCNPISGHATLYWYQQILGQGPKLLIQFQNNGVVDDSQLPKDRFSAERLKGVDSTLKIQPAKLEDSAVYLCASSFKNTEAFFGQGTRLTVV.

This clone was seen just once. The rearrangement uses TRBV7-8 and TRBJ1-4; the match to TRBD1 covers 7 bases. CDR3 length equals 14 residues. Germline V lookup: CDR1 SGHVS, CDR2 FQNEAQ. Losses at the gene ends were 4 bases for V and 7 bases for J; bases not matched to a gene: 6. DNA for the CDR3: TGTGCCAGCAGCTCCGACAGGGTCGGTGAAAAACTGTTTTTT. The encoded protein is CASSSDRVGEKLFF.

V is TRBV6-2 or TRBV6-3 and J is TRBJ1-2; D unclear. The CDR3 is 12 amino acids. The germline gives CDR1 MNHEY, CDR2 SVGEGT. V was shortened by 2 bases and J by 6 bases, with 7 bases between the two germline ends. CDR3 bases: TGTGCCAGCAGTTACAGGGTAAATGGCTACACCTTC. It codes for CASSYRVNGYTF.

This rearrangement joins TRBV28 to TRBJ1-5; the match to TRBD1 covers 7 bases. Germline V CDR1 and CDR2: MDHEN, SYDVKM. This CDR3 comprises 14 residues. V gave up 10 bases and J gave up 1 base; unmatched junction bases: 7. Written as DNA, the CDR3 is TGTGCCACCTGGACAGGACCGAGCAATCAGCCCCAGCATTTT. Its translation is CATWTGPSNQPQHF.

Here the CDR3 reads CASSSDRGVTEAFF. For the CDR3, the DNA is TGCGCCAGCAGCTCGGACAGGGGAGTCACTGAAGCTTTCTTT. The chain is built from TRBV5-1 and TRBJ1-1; 9 nucleotides line up with TRBD1. V shed 3 bases and J 4 bases; nucleotides not matched to a gene: 4. The CDR3 has 14 amino acids. Germline V gene lookup returns CDR1 SGHRS and CDR2 YFSETQ.

The gene calls are TRBV27 and TRBJ2-7, with 16 bases fitting TRBD2. Losses at the gene ends were 2 bases for V and 7 bases for J; bases not matched to a gene: 5. The CDR3 totals 16 residues. Germline CDR1 and CDR2: MNHEY and SMNVEV (reference sequence). CDR3 sequence reads: CASSLVGTSGRGEQYF. CDR3 DNA sequence: TGTGCCAGCAGTTTAGTGGGGACTAGCGGGAGGGGGGAGCAGTACTTC.

This sequence joins TRBV10-3 and TRBJ2-3, with 8 positions matching TRBD1. Trimming removed 0 bases from V and 6 bases from J; junction bases left unmatched: 8. The CDR3 loop spans 16 amino acids. Germline CDR1 reads ENHRY; CDR2 reads SYGVKD. As DNA, the CDR3 is TGTGCCATCAGTGAGTCGAAGGACAGGGTAGGGGATACGCAGTATTTT. It codes for CAISESKDRVGDTQYF.

The V gene is TRBV5-5, the J gene TRBJ1-6; 7 positions agree with TRBD1. The CDR3 is 15 amino acids. With 0 bases clipped from V and 9 bases from J, the junction kept 6 bases outside the gene matches. Germline V CDR1 and CDR2: SGHKS, YYEKEE (reference sequence). The CDR3 sequence is CASSLGVTGPSPLHF. The CDR3 region has the DNA TGTGCCAGCAGCTTGGGGGTGACAGGGCCTTCACCCCTCCACTTT.

The chain links TRBV9 to TRBJ2-2; D perhaps matches TRBD2 (6 bases). Germline V CDR1 and CDR2: SGDLS, YYNGEE. V was cut by 0 bases and J by 5 bases, with 8 bases left in between. The CDR3 is made up of 14 amino acids. Written as DNA, the CDR3 is TGTGCCAGCAGCGTAGGGGGGGTTACCGGGGAGCTGTTTTTT. Translated: CASSVGGVTGELFF.

The rearrangement uses TRBV7-2 and TRBJ1-2, with 9 bases fitting TRBD1. CDR1 and CDR2 from the germline V gene are SGHTA and FQGNSA. Trimming took 3 bases from V and 4 from J; bases not matched to a gene: 6. The CDR3 is 15 amino acids. In nucleotides, the CDR3 is TGTGCCAGCAGCTTGGGCGACAGGGGGACCTATGGCTACACCTTC. As protein: CASSLGDRGTYGYTF.